These T cell receptor beta chains were read from a single sample in a study of CD8 T cells in ankylosing spondylitis. In TCRdb, the 5' RACE reads were re-called with MiXCR into one record per CDR3 protein. Altogether about 360,000 distinct CDR3 sequences are present, roughly 22% being singletons, with the ten largest covering under 15%. Sequenced input: blood, either unsorted or a sorted T cell fraction (not recorded which). These receptors were taken from a male donor with ankylosing spondylitis or in good health (not recorded which). Each CDR3 is given with its conserved first and last residue. A D gene is named only where the DNA matches it firmly. The size of a clone is reported for some rows only, either as once, few or many, or as a class for expanded clones.

j_gene,v_gene,d_gene,abundance,CDR3aa,CDR3nt
TRBJ2-2,TRBV15,.,.,CATSTAVRSSSNTGELFF,TGTGCCACCAGCACCGCGGTTCGGAGCTCTTCGAACACCGGGGAGCTGTTTTTT
TRBJ2-5,TRBV10-3,.,.,CAISETTAQETQYF,TGTGCCATCAGTGAGACGACAGCTCAAGAGACCCAGTACTTC
TRBJ1-1,TRBV27,.,.,CASSFWLNTEAFF,TGTGCCAGCAGTTTTTGGCTTAACACTGAAGCTTTCTTT
TRBJ2-7,TRBV7-8,.,.,CASSGRDYGSYEQYF,TGTGCCAGCAGCGGAAGGGATTACGGATCCTACGAGCAGTACTTC
TRBJ2-3,TRBV28,.,once,CASRGLTGSTDTQYF,TGTGCCAGCAGGGGGTTAACAGGTAGCACAGATACGCAGTATTTT
TRBJ2-1,TRBV28,.,.,CASSSRWDEQFF,TGTGCCAGCAGTTCCCGTTGGGATGAGCAGTTCTTC
TRBJ2-2,TRBV6-5,.,few,CASSYTDPNTGELFF,TGTGCCAGCAGTTACACGGATCCGAACACCGGGGAGCTGTTTTTT
TRBJ2-7,TRBV5-8,TRBD1,.,CASESPTGNYEQYF,TGTGCCAGCGAATCACCGACAGGGAACTACGAGCAGTACTTC
TRBJ2-7,TRBV5-4,TRBD1,.,CASSTDRGGINEQYF,TGTGCCAGCAGCACAGACAGGGGAGGAATCAACGAGCAGTACTTC
TRBJ1-5,TRBV20-1,.,.,CSASEHLVDQPQHF,TGCAGTGCTAGCGAACACCTAGTAGATCAGCCCCAGCATTTT
TRBJ2-3,TRBV15,.,.,CATSRGRGTDTQYF,TGTGCCACCAGCAGGGGACGGGGCACAGATACGCAGTATTTT
TRBJ2-3,TRBV20-1,.,.,CSHNSLGPLDTQYF,TGCAGCCACAATAGCTTAGGCCCCCTAGATACGCAGTATTTT
TRBJ2-1,TRBV27,TRBD2,.,CASSLVSGVGNEQFF,TGTGCCAGCAGTTTAGTTAGCGGGGTTGGCAATGAGCAGTTCTTC
TRBJ2-2,TRBV12-3/TRBV12-4,TRBD1,few,CASSLILTGVPGELFF,TGTGCCAGCAGTTTAATCCTGACAGGGGTTCCCGGGGAGCTGTTTTTT
TRBJ2-5,TRBV12-3/TRBV12-4,.,.,CASSPRMSAAQYF,TGTGCCAGCAGTCCCAGGATGAGCGCGGCCCAGTACTTC
TRBJ1-2,TRBV4-2,.,many,CASSQGGTLYF,TGTGCCAGCAGCCAAGGGGGGACCCTTTACTTC
TRBJ1-6,TRBV12-3/TRBV12-4,.,.,CASSLSGKSPLHF,TGTGCCAGCAGCCTAAGTGGGAAATCACCCCTCCACTTT
TRBJ2-1,TRBV6-5,TRBD2,.,CASSFNGGAKWNEQFF,TGTGCCAGCAGTTTCAACGGGGGGGCCAAATGGAATGAGCAGTTCTTC
TRBJ2-7,TRBV7-2,TRBD1,many,CASSWGTGGYEQYF,TGTGCCAGCAGCTGGGGGACAGGGGGCTACGAGCAGTACTTC
TRBJ2-7,TRBV7-9,.,few,CASTQQDYEQYF,TGTGCCAGCACCCAACAGGACTACGAGCAGTACTTC
TRBJ2-5,TRBV20-1,TRBD1,.,CSARAGTGGETQYF,TGCAGTGCTAGAGCCGGGACAGGGGGAGAGACCCAGTACTTC
TRBJ2-2,TRBV29-1,TRBD2,few,CSVEWYERGTNTGELFF,TGCAGCGTTGAATGGTACGAGCGGGGAACGAACACCGGGGAGCTGTTTTTT
TRBJ2-1,TRBV6-1,.,.,CASRNRGARGEQFF,TGTGCCAGCAGAAACAGGGGCGCACGGGGGGAGCAGTTCTTC
TRBJ2-7,TRBV5-6,TRBD2,.,CASSLIAGGFDEQYF,TGTGCCAGCAGCTTGATAGCGGGGGGGTTCGACGAGCAGTACTTC
TRBJ1-5,TRBV28,.,.,CAIGGSQPQHF,TGTGCCATCGGGGGTTCCCAGCCCCAGCATTTT
TRBJ2-1,TRBV4-1,.,few,CASSQVLGQGDNEQFF,TGCGCCAGCAGCCAAGTTTTGGGCCAGGGCGACAATGAGCAGTTCTTC
TRBJ1-2,TRBV20-1,TRBD1,.,CSASPGQLYGYTF,TGCAGTGCTAGTCCGGGACAGCTCTATGGCTACACCTTC
TRBJ2-1,TRBV7-9,TRBD2,.,CASSTLIAGGRNEQFF,TGTGCCAGCAGCACTTTAATAGCGGGGGGGAGAAATGAGCAGTTCTTC
TRBJ2-7,TRBV7-9,.,few,CASSPGRAFSYEQYF,TGTGCCAGCAGCCCAGGTCGGGCCTTCTCCTACGAGCAGTACTTC
TRBJ2-1,TRBV5-6,.,.,CASSLVRGNNEQFF,TGTGCCAGCAGCTTGGTGAGGGGCAACAATGAGCAGTTCTTC
TRBJ2-1,TRBV7-2,TRBD2,.,CASRPAGFNEQFF,TGTGCCAGCAGGCCAGCGGGGTTCAATGAGCAGTTCTTC
TRBJ2-7,TRBV25-1,.,few,CASNGDWSYEQYF,TGTGCCAGCAACGGAGATTGGTCCTACGAGCAGTACTTC
TRBJ2-1,TRBV4-1,.,.,CASSLLGSPDEQFF,TGCGCCAGCAGCCTTCTAGGGAGCCCCGATGAGCAGTTCTTC